This TCR beta chain was sequenced for a study of blood T cell repertoires in COVID-19. On the study more broadly: The United States, Italy and Spain provided the acute and convalescent COVID-19 samples.

One Seattle source followed patients from active infection through their disease course. Germline assignment: CDR1 SGHTA and CDR2 FQGNSA. The CDR3 loop spans 15 amino acids. Trimming took off 5 bases at V and 8 bases at J, with 18 bases between the two ends. Original processing methods: Amplified reference gene primers provided the basis for estimating nucleated cell counts. Clones were sequenced by immunoSEQ multiplex PCR, and TCRdb holds only the in-frame ones, with some missing. For V, J and clone size, that table is used; D and trimming come from the DNA. The data hold about 52,000 clones, with 70% to 85% observed a single time.

This sequence originates from a man of 80 years or more with COVID-19, enrolled during active disease. This rearrangement joins TRBV7-2 to TRBJ1-4; tentative D call: TRBD1 (5 bases). The sample was peripheral blood. CDR3 DNA sequence: TGTGCCAGCAGCATACTGGCGGGGACTGAGGAAAAACTGTTTTTT. It specifies CASSILAGTEEKLFF.